This TCR beta chain was documented in a study of cytomegalovirus exposure and HLA in healthy donors. Study-level background: A subsequent analysis stated that the 120 or so validation repertoires were run on the same platform as the roughly 670 first-cohort repertoires. Whole-study results and caveats: Rare TCR sequences dominated, though some public TCRs recurred in many donors. A few CMV-associated chains were confirmed in vitro to be specific for CMV antigens. Some TCR beta chains (around 160 of them) were listed as cytomegalovirus-associated.

As to this clone: The antigen is unknown. This sample also contains other DNA sequences that code for the same CDR3.

Sequenced by immunoSEQ multiplex PCR; TCRdb stores in-frame clones only, minus some. The table lists some 120,000 clones, almost 90% of them singletons. The V gene lost 2 bases and the J gene lost 4 bases, with 8 bases spanning the gap. This CDR3 has 13 amino acids. Germline V gene lookup returns CDR1 MNHEY and CDR2 SVGAGI. The TCR comes from a man aged 30-40 years in good health and CMV-seronegative. Sequencing was carried out using PBMCs. The V call is TRBV6-5, the J call TRBJ1-2; tentatively, D is TRBD1 (5 bases). For the CDR3, the DNA is TGTGCCAGCAGTTACGAAGGGGCCTATGGCTACACCTTC. This translates into CASSYEGAYGYTF.